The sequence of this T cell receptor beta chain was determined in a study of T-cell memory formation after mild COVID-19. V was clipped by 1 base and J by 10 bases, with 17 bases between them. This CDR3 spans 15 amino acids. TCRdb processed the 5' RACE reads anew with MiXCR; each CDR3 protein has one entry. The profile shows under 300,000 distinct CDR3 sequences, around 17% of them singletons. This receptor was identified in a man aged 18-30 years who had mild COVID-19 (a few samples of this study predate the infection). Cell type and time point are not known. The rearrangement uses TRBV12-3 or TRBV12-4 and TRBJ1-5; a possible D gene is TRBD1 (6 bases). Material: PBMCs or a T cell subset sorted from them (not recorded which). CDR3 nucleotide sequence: TGTGCCAGCAGTTTAGGGGGGGGGCAGTTTCGTCCCCAGCATTTT. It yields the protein CASSLGGGQFRPQHF.